Below are 6 T cell receptor beta chains sequenced from a single sample in a study of control samples from healthy donors and cancer patients. Measured with immunoSEQ multiplex PCR; TCRdb has only the in-frame clones, and not every one. The table has 15,000 to 20,000 clones, around 90% seen once. Source material: PBMCs. The receptors derive from a man between 60 and 75 years old with head and neck cancer.

This chain joins TRBV4-2 and TRBJ2-4, with 9 bases identical to TRBD1. The germline V gene has CDR1 LGHNA and CDR2 YNFKEQ. This CDR3 contains 16 residues. V trimming: 3 bases; J trimming: 8 bases; junction bases outside the gene matches: 11. This CDR3 is CASSHANGQGRDIQYF. In DNA form, the CDR3 reads TGTGCCAGCAGCCATGCTAATGGACAGGGGCGGGACATTCAGTACTTC.

The rearrangement uses TRBV15 and TRBJ2-4; no clear D gene. The CDR3 totals 15 residues. Trimming pared 0 bases from V and 6 bases from J, leaving 12 bases between. The germline V gene encodes CDR1 LNHNV and CDR2 YYDKDF (reference sequence). CDR3 sequence: CATSRDRDEGNIQYF. In nucleotides, the CDR3 is TGTGCCACCAGCAGAGATAGGGATGAAGGAAACATTCAGTACTTC.

The chain has TRBV5-1 and TRBJ2-2; D is possibly TRBD2 (6 bases). This CDR3 region has 15 residues. The V gene lost 4 bases and the J gene lost 1 base, with 11 bases spanning the gap. Germline-derived CDR1 and CDR2 are SGHRS and YFSETQ. The CDR3 sequence is CASSPQGGNTGELFF. In DNA, the CDR3 is TGCGCCAGCAGCCCCCAGGGAGGGAACACCGGGGAGCTGTTTTTT.

This clone was seen a handful of times. The chain uses TRBV7-2 and TRBJ2-7; D call uncertain. V shed 2 bases and J shed 4 bases, with 9 bases lying between them. Germline V gives CDR1 SGHTA, CDR2 FQGNSA. The CDR3 covers 13 residues. CDR3 nucleotides: TGTGCCAGCAGCTTAACCAACCTATACGAGCAGTACTTC. Translation gives CASSLTNLYEQYF.

The chain links TRBV9 to TRBJ2-1; 7 nucleotides agree with TRBD1. Germline V gene data show CDR1 as SGDLS and CDR2 as YYNGEE. The CDR3 totals 14 residues. V trimming: 4 bases; J trimming: 6 bases; junction bases outside the gene matches: 7. The CDR3, as DNA: TGTGCCAGCAGCTACCCCGGGACAGTCAATGAGCAGTTCTTC. It yields the protein CASSYPGTVNEQFF.

The V gene is TRBV11-2, the J gene TRBJ2-2; the D gene is possibly TRBD2 (5 bases). Trimming stripped 5 bases from V and 3 bases from J, with 10 bases between. The CDR3 consists of 14 residues. Germline V gives CDR1 SGHAT, CDR2 FQNNGV. CDR3 amino acids: CASSPWRDTGELFF. In DNA form, the CDR3 reads TGTGCCAGCAGCCCGTGGCGGGACACCGGGGAGCTGTTTTTT.